These T cell receptor beta chains were read from a single sample in a study of cytomegalovirus exposure and HLA in healthy donors. Data came from immunoSEQ multiplex PCR; TCRdb stores just in-frame clones and leaves some out. The top ten hold less than 1.5% of the sample, which has some 130,000 clones, about 83% seen once. The sequenced sample consisted of PBMCs. The receptors originated from a girl aged 2-10 years in good health and CMV-seronegative. Each CDR3 is given with its conserved first and last residue. A D gene is named only where the DNA matches it firmly. Only some rows state a clone size, as once, few, many or a class for expanded clones.

j_call,clone_size,d_call,v_call,cdr3_nt,cdr3_aa
TRBJ2-7,-,-,TRBV15,TGTGCTGCAGGGCGCTCCTACGAGCAGTACTTC,CAAGRSYEQYF
TRBJ1-5,-,-,TRBV2,TGTGCCAGCAACCAGGGGACGAGCAATCAGCCCCAGCATTTT,CASNQGTSNQPQHF
TRBJ2-5,-,TRBD1,TRBV29-1,TGCAGCGGGACAGGGTCGTTTCGGGGGACCCAGTACTTC,CSGTGSFRGTQYF
TRBJ2-1,-,-,TRBV9,TGTGCCAGCAGCGTAGGACTAGAGTATCTACATGAGCAGTTCTTC,CASSVGLEYLHEQFF
TRBJ2-3,once,TRBD2,TRBV28,TGTGCCAGCAGTCTAGCGGGGACCACGCAGTATTTT,CASSLAGTTQYF
TRBJ2-7,-,-,TRBV6-1,TGTGCCAGCAGTAATATTAACAGGGGCGGGGGGGAGCAGTACTTC,CASSNINRGGGEQYF
TRBJ1-1,-,-,TRBV28,TGTGCCAGCAGTTCCCAGGTATATTCGGTTGAAGCTTTCTTT,CASSSQVYSVEAFF
TRBJ2-1,few,TRBD1,TRBV19,TGTGCCAGTAGTTCTGGGGGCAGGGGGCGTAGCGATGAGCAGTTCTTC,CASSSGGRGRSDEQFF
TRBJ1-1,-,-,TRBV9,TGTGCCAGCAGCGTGGACGGGGAGGGGGGTACTGAAGCTTTCTTT,CASSVDGEGGTEAFF
TRBJ2-1,-,TRBD2,TRBV28,TGTGCCAGCAGCCTGAGGGGGGGACTAGCGGGAGTCAATGAGCAGTTCTTC,CASSLRGGLAGVNEQFF
TRBJ1-1,-,TRBD1,TRBV5-8,TGTGCCAGCAGCTTGGGTATGGCAGGGGGCGAGCCAGCTTTCTTT,CASSLGMAGGEPAFF
TRBJ2-1,-,TRBD2,TRBV7-6,TGTGCCAGCAGCGCCTCACTAGCGGGGGGGGACAATGAGCAGTTCTTC,CASSASLAGGDNEQFF
TRBJ1-2,once,TRBD1,TRBV18,TGTGCCAGCTCACCAACAGGGGAAGGCTATGGCTACACCTTC,CASSPTGEGYGYTF
TRBJ2-3,-,-,TRBV4-1,TGCGCCAGCAGCCCTATACGACGGGGGAACACAGATACGCAGTATTTT,CASSPIRRGNTDTQYF
TRBJ1-5,few,-,TRBV6-1,TGTGCCAGCAGTGAAGCCGGGGTTGGGAATCAGCCCCAGCATTTT,CASSEAGVGNQPQHF
TRBJ2-1,-,TRBD1,TRBV12-5,TGTGCTAGTGGTTTGGTAGTGGGACAGGGACCCAATGAGCAGTTCTTC,CASGLVVGQGPNEQFF
TRBJ2-1,-,TRBD2,TRBV11-3,TGTGCCAGCAGCTTAGGGACTAGCGGGAGCGGCGGGGAAGAGCAGTTCTTC,CASSLGTSGSGGEEQFF
TRBJ2-7,-,-,TRBV7-8,TGTGCCAGCAGCTTAGTGGTAAAGCCGCAGTACTTC,CASSLVVKPQYF
TRBJ2-1,-,-,TRBV28,TGTGCCAGCAGTTTTCTATATGAGCAGTTCTTC,CASSFLYEQFF
TRBJ2-7,-,-,TRBV27,TGTGCCAGCAGTTTAAGGACAGCCGGCGAGCAGTACTTC,CASSLRTAGEQYF
TRBJ2-3,-,TRBD2,TRBV28,TGTGCCAGCAGTTTCGAGACTAGCGGGAGTTATAACACAGATACGCAGTATTTT,CASSFETSGSYNTDTQYF
TRBJ2-5,few,-,TRBV15,TGTGCCACCAGCAAGCAGGACTACCAAGAGACCCAGTACTTC,CATSKQDYQETQYF
TRBJ2-1,-,TRBD2,TRBV6-5,TGTGCCAGCAGTTACTCACTAGCGGGACTAAACAATGAGCAGTTCTTC,CASSYSLAGLNNEQFF
TRBJ1-4,-,TRBD1,TRBV27,TGTGCCAGCAGTCCCCGGACAGGGCGGATGTTTGAAAAACTGTTTTTT,CASSPRTGRMFEKLFF
TRBJ1-6,-,TRBD1,TRBV28,TGTGCCAGCAGGCCCGGGACAGAAAATTCACCCCTCCACTTT,CASRPGTENSPLHF
TRBJ2-4,-,-,TRBV6-5,TGTGCCAGCAGTTCTAATCCCGGAGGTAACATTCAGTACTTC,CASSSNPGGNIQYF
TRBJ2-6,-,-,TRBV2,TGTGCCAGCAGTGGACAGCCTACCACCTCTGGGGCCAACGTCCTGACTTTC,CASSGQPTTSGANVLTF
TRBJ2-6,-,-,TRBV6-1,TGTGCCAGCAGTGAACTAGGGGCGAAGGCCAACGTCCTGACTTTC,CASSELGAKANVLTF